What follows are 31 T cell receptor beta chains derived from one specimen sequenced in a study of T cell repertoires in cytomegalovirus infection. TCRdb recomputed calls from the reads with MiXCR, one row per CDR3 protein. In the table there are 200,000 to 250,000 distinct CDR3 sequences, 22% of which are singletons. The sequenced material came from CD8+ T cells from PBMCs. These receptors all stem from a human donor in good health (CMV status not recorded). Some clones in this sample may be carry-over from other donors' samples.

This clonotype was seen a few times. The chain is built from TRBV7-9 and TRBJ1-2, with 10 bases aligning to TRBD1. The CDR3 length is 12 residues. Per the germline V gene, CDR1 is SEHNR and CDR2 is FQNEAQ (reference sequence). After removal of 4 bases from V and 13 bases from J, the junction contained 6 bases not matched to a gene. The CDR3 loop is CASSYGQGVSTF. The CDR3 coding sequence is TGTGCCAGCAGCTACGGACAGGGGGTCTCCACCTTC.

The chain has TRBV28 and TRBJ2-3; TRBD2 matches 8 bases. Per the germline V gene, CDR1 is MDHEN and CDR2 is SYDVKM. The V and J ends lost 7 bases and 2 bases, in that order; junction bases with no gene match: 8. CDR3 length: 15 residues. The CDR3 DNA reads TGTGCCAGCACTCGCGGGGGGACGAACACAGATACGCAGTATTTT. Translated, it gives CASTRGGTNTDTQYF. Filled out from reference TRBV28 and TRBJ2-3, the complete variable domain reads DVKVTQSSRYLVKRTGEKVFLECVQDMDHENMFWYRQDPGLGLRLIYFSYDVKMKEKGDIPEGYSVSREKKERFSLILESASTNQTSMYLCASTRGGTNTDTQYFGPGTRLTVL.

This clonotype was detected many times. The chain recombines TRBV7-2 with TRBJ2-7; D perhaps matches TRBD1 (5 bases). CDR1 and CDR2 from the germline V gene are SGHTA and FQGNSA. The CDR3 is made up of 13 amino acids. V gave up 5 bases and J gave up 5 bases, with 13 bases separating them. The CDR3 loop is CASSQWGMDEQYF. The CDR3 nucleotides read TGTGCCAGCAGCCAATGGGGCATGGACGAGCAGTACTTC.

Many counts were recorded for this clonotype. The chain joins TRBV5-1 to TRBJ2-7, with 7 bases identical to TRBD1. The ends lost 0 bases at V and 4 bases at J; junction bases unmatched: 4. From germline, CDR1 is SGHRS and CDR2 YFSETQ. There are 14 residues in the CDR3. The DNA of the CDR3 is TGCGCCAGCAGCTTGGAACAGGGGCTATACGAGCAGTACTTC. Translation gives CASSLEQGLYEQYF.

This CDR3 is CASSDSLAVNTGELFF. CDR3 in DNA: TGTGCCAGCAGTGACTCTCTAGCGGTGAACACCGGGGAGCTGTTTTTT. The V gene is TRBV2, the J gene TRBJ2-2, with 7 bases that match TRBD2. Germline trimming cut 3 bases from V and 1 base from J; bases unmatched to any gene: 5. The CDR3 length is 16 residues. Germline V gives CDR1 SNHLY, CDR2 FYNNEI. The entire variable domain, with the rest obtained from reference TRBV2 and TRBJ2-2, is as follows: EPEVTQTPSHQVTQMGQEVILRCVPISNHLYFYWYRQILGQKVEFLVSFYNNEISEKSEIFDDQFSVERPDGSNFTLKIRSTKLEDSAMYFCASSDSLAVNTGELFFGEGSRLTVL.

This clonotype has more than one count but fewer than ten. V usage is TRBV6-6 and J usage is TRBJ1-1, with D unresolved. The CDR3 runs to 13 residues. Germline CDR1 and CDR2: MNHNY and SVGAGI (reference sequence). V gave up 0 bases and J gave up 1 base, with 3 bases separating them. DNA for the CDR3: TGTGCCAGCAGTTACTCAAGGAACACTGAAGCTTTCTTT. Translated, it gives CASSYSRNTEAFF.

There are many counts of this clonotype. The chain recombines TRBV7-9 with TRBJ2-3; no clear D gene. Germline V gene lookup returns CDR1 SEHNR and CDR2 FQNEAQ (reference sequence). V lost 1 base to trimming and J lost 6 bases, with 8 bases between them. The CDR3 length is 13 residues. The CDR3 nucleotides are TGTGCCAGCAGCTTAGTAACCCAGGATACGCAGTATTTT. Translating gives CASSLVTQDTQYF.

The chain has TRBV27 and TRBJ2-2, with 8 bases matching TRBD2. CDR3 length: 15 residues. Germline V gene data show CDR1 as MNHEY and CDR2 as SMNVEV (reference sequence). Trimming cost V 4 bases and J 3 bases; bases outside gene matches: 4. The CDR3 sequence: CASSSAGGYTGELFF. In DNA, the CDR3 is TGTGCCAGCAGTTCTGCGGGGGGATACACCGGGGAGCTGTTTTTT.

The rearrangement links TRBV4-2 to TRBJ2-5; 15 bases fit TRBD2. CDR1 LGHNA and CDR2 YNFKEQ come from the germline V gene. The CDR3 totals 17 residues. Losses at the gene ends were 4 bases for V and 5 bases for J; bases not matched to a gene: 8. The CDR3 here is CASSPRTSGGAGETQYF. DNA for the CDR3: TGTGCCAGCAGCCCGCGGACTAGCGGGGGGGCCGGGGAGACCCAGTACTTC.

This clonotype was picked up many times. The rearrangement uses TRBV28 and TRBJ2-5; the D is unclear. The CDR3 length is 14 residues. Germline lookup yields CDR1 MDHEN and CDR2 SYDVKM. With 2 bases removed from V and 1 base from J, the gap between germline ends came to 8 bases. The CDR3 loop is CASSLVVSQETQYF. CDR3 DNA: TGTGCCAGCAGTTTAGTCGTCAGCCAAGAGACCCAGTACTTC.

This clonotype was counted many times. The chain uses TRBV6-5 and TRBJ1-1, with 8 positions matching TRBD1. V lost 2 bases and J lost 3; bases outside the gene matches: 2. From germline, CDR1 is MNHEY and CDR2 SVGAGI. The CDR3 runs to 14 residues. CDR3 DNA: TGTGCCAGCAGTTACCCAGGGGGCTACACTGAAGCTTTCTTT. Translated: CASSYPGGYTEAFF.

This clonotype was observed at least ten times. CDR3 protein: CASSEGWDEQFF. The CDR3 bases are TGTGCCAGCAGTGAGGGGTGGGATGAGCAGTTCTTC. The chain employs TRBV2 and TRBJ2-1; D remains unclear. V lost 3 bases and J 8 bases, leaving 8 bases between the germline ends. The germline V gene has CDR1 SNHLY and CDR2 FYNNEI. This CDR3 is 12 amino acids long.

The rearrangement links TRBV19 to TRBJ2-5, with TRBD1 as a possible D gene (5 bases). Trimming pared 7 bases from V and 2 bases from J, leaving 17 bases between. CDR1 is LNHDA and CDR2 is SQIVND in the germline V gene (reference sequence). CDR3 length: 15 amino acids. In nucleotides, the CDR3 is TGTGCCAGTACCGAAAGGGGTTTTCGGCAAGAGACCCAGTACTTC. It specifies CASTERGFRQETQYF.

CDR3 DNA: TGTGCCAGTAGAATGGGCCTAGCGGCCACAGATACGCAGTATTTT. This encodes CASRMGLAATDTQYF. The chain couples TRBV19 to TRBJ2-3; 7 positions match TRBD2. Germline CDR1 and CDR2: LNHDA and SQIVND (reference sequence). The junction had 8 bases not matched to a gene; V was cut back by 6 bases and J by 2 bases. This CDR3 spans 15 amino acids.

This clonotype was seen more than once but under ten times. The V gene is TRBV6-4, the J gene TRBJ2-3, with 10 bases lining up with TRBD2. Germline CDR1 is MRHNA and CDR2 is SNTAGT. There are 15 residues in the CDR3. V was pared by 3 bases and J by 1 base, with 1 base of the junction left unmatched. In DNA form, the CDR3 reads TGTGCCAGCAGTGATGGGACTAGCGGCACAGATACGCAGTATTTT. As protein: CASSDGTSGTDTQYF.

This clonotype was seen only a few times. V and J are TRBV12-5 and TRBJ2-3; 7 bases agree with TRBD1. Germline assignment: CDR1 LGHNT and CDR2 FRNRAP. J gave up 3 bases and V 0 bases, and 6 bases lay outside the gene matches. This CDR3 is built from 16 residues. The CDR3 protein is CASGLVQGHVTDTQYF. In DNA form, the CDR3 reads TGTGCTAGTGGTTTGGTACAGGGGCATGTGACAGATACGCAGTATTTT.

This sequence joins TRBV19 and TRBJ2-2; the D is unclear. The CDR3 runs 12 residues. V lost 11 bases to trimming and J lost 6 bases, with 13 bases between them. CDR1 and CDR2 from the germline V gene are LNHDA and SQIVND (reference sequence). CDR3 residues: CACTPGAGELFF. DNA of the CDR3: TGTGCCTGTACCCCAGGAGCCGGGGAGCTGTTTTTT.

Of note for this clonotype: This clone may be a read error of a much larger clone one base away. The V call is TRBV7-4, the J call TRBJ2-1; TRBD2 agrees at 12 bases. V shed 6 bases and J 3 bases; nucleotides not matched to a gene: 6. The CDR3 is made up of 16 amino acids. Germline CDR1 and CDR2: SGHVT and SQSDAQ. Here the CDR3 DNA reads TGTGCCAGCAGGGCCCTAGCGGGGGGGCTCTACAATGAGCAGTTCTTC. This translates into CASRALAGGLYNEQFF.

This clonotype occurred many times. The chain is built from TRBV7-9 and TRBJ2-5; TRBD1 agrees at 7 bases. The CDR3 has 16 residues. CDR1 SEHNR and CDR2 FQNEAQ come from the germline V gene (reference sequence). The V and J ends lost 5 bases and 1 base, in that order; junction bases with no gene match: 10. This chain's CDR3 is CASSRSQGLSQETQYF. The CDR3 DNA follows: TGTGCCAGCAGCCGCTCACAGGGGCTTTCCCAAGAGACCCAGTACTTC. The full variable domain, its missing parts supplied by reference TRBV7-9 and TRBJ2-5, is DTGVSQNPRHKITKRGQNVTFRCDPISEHNRLYWYRQTLGQGPEFLTYFQNEAQLEKSRLLSDRFSAERPKGSFSTLEIQRTEQGDSAMYLCASSRSQGLSQETQYFGPGTRLLVL.

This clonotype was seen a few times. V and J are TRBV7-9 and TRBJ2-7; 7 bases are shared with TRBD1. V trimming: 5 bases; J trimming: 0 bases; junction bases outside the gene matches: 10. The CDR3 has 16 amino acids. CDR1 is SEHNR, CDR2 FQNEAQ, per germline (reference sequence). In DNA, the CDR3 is TGTGCCAGCAGCCTTTCCAGGGGGTCCTTCTCCTACGAGCAGTACTTC. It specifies CASSLSRGSFSYEQYF.

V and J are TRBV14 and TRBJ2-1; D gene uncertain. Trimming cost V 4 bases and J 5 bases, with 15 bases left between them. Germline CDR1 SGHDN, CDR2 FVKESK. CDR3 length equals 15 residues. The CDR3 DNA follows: TGTGCCAGCAGCCCCCAGGCTCCCTGGGACAATGAGCAGTTCTTC. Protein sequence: CASSPQAPWDNEQFF.

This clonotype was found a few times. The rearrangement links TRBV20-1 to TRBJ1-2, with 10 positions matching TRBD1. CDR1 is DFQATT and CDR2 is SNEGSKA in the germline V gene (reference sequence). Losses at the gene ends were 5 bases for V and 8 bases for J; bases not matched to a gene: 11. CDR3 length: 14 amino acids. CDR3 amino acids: CSAHTGQGRQGYTF. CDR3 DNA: TGCAGTGCTCATACGGGACAGGGGCGGCAAGGCTACACCTTC.

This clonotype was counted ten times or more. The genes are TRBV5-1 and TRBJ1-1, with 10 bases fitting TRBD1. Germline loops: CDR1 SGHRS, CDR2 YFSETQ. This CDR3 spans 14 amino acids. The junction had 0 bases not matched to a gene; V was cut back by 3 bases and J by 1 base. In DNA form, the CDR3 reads TGCGCCAGCAGCTGGACAGGGGGGAACACTGAAGCTTTCTTT. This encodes CASSWTGGNTEAFF. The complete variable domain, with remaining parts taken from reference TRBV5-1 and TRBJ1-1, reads KAGVTQTPRYLIKTRGQQVTLSCSPISGHRSVSWYQQTPGQGLQFLFEYFSETQRNKGNFPGRFSGRQFSNSRSEMNVSTLELGDSALYLCASSWTGGNTEAFFGQGTRLTVV.

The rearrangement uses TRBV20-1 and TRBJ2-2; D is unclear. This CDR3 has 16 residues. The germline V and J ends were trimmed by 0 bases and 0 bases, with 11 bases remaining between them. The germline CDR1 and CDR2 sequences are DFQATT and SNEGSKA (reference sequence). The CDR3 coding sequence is TGCAGTGCTAGAGATCCTCGGCATCCGAACACCGGGGAGCTGTTTTTT. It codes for CSARDPRHPNTGELFF.

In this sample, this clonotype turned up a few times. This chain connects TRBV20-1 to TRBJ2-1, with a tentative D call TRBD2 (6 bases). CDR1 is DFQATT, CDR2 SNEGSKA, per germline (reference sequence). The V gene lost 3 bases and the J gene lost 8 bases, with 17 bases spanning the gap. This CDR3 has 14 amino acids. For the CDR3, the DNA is TGCAGTGCTAGTTACGGGTCCTGGGGGGATGAGCAGTTCTTC. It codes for CSASYGSWGDEQFF.

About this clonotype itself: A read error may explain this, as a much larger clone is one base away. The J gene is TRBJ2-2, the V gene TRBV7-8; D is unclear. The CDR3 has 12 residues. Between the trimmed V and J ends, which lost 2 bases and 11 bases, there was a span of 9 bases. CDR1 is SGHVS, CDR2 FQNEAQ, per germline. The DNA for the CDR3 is TGTGCCAGCAGCTTACCCCTTCCAGAGCTGTTTTTT. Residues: CASSLPLPELFF.

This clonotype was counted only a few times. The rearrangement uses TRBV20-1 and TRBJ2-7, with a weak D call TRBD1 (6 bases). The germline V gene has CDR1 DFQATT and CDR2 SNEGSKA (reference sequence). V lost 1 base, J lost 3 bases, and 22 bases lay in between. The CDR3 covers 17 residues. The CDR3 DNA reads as TGCAGTGCTAGAGTCCATCCGCCCCCTACAGGGCTCTACGAGCAGTACTTC. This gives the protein CSARVHPPPTGLYEQYF.

The CDR3 DNA follows: TGTGCCAGCAGTCTCCCGGGGGAGGGGGCTGAAGCTTTCTTT. Translation: CASSLPGEGAEAFF. J is TRBJ1-1 and V is TRBV12-3 or TRBV12-4; D perhaps matches TRBD1 (6 bases). CDR3 length equals 14 residues. Between the trimmed V and J ends, which lost 5 bases and 6 bases, there was a span of 16 bases.

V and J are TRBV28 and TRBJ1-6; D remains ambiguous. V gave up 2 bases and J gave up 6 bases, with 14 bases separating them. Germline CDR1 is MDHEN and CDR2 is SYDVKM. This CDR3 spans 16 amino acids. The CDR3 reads CASSLVGKQLNSPLHF. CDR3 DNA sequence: TGTGCCAGCAGTTTAGTCGGCAAACAACTTAATTCACCCCTCCACTTT. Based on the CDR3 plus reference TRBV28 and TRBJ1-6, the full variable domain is DVKVTQSSRYLVKRTGEKVFLECVQDMDHENMFWYRQDPGLGLRLIYFSYDVKMKEKGDIPEGYSVSREKKERFSLILESASTNQTSMYLCASSLVGKQLNSPLHFGNGTRLTVT.

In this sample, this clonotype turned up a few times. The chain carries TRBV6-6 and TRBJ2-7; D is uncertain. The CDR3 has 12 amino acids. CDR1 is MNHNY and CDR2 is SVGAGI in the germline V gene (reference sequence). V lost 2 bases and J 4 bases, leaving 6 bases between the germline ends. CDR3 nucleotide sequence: TGTGCCAGCAGTTACAGTGAGTACGAGCAGTACTTC. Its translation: CASSYSEYEQYF.

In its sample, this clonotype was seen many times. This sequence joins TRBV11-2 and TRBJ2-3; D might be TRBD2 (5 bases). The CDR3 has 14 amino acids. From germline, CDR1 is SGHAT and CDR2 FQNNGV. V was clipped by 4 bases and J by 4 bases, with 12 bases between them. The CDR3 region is CASSSTPGADTQYF. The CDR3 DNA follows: TGTGCCAGCAGCTCTACCCCCGGGGCAGATACGCAGTATTTT.